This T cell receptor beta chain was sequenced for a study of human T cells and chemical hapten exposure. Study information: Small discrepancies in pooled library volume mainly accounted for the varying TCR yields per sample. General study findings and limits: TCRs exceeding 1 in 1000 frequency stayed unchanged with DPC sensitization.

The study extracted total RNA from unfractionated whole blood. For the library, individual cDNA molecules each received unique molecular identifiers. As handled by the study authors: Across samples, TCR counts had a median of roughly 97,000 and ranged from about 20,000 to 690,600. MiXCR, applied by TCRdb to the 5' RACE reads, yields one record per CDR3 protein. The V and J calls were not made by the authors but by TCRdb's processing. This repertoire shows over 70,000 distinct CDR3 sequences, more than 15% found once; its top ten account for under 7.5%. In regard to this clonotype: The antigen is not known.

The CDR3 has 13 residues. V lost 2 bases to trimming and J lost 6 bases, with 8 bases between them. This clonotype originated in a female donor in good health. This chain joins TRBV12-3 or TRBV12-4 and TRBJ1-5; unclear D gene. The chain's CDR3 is CASSLTRGQPQHF. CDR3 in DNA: TGTGCCAGCAGTTTAACCCGCGGTCAGCCCCAGCATTTT.